Below, one T cell receptor (beta chain) is given with its context. Its antigen is not known. The data originate from a study of cytomegalovirus exposure and HLA in healthy donors. V was pared by 6 bases and J by 3 bases, with 3 bases of the junction left unmatched. CDR1 and CDR2 from the germline V gene are MNHEY and SVGAGI. The CDR3 has 14 residues. Study-level findings and limits: A later analysis found TCR association rates differed by HLA locus, highest for DRB1 and lowest for HLA-C. Reports indicated that the classifier achieved high specificity and sensitivity in diagnosing cytomegalovirus status.

Though probably carrying unrecorded immune exposures, donors were nominally healthy at sampling. PCR was performed using 60 Vbeta and 13 Jbeta primers. Profiling relied on immunoSEQ multiplex PCR, and the TCRdb table lists in-frame clones only, not all of them. Its clone listing holds 40,000 to 50,000 clones. This sequence originates from a woman in her thirties or forties in good health and CMV-seronegative. The material sequenced was PBMCs. The rearrangement links TRBV6-5 to TRBJ2-7; TRBD2 agrees at 12 bases. The CDR3 reads CASSWTSGVYEQYF. CDR3 bases: TGTGCCAGCAGCTGGACTAGCGGGGTCTACGAGCAGTACTTC.